A few counts support the clone carrying this TCR beta chain. Its antigen is not known. TCRdb passed the reads through MiXCR, listing each CDR3 protein once. The data show 680,000 or so distinct CDR3 sequences, with 35% to 40% seen just once and around 2.8% held by the top ten. This sample was included in a study of T cell repertoires in cytomegalovirus infection. Study-wide results and limits: HLA-C-restricted CMV clonotypes gave the most frequent clonotype in two of eight donors.

The source is a human donor in good health (CMV status not recorded). Some clones in this sample may be carry-over from other donors' samples. Sequencing was performed on PBMCs.

The CDR3 loop is CASSLAGDSGELFF. The DNA of the CDR3 is TGTGCCAGCAGCTTGGCGGGGGACTCCGGGGAGCTGTTTTTT. The V gene is TRBV13, the J gene TRBJ2-2, with 7 bases identical to TRBD2. Unmatched junction bases numbered 4, after V lost 3 bases and J lost 6 bases. This CDR3 is 14 amino acids long. Germline assignment: CDR1 PRHDT and CDR2 FYEKMQ (reference sequence).